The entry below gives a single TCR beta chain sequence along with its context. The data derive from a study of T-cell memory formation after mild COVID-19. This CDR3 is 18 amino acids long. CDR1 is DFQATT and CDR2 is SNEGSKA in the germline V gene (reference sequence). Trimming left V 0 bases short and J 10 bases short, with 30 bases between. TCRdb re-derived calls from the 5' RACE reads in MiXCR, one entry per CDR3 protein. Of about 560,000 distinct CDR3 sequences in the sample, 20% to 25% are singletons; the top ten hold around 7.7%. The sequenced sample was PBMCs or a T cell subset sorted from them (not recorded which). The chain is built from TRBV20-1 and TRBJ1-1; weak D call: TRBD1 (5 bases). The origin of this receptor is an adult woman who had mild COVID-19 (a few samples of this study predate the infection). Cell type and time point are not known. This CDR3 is CSARDRWFPRRDPLGAFF. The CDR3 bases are TGCAGTGCTAGAGATCGGTGGTTCCCGAGGAGGGACCCACTCGGAGCTTTCTTT.